These 19 T cell receptor beta chains came from one sample sequenced in a study of radiotherapy plus CTLA-4 blockade in lung cancer. Profiling relied on immunoSEQ multiplex PCR, and the TCRdb table lists in-frame clones only, not all of them. This sample has under 95,000 clones, with 84% found just once. The source material was peripheral blood, sampled from a patient treated with radiotherapy plus ipilimumab. Every receptor here comes from a human donor with non-small cell lung cancer who had stable disease on radiotherapy plus ipilimumab.

This clone was counted between two and nine times. The chain couples TRBV29-1 to TRBJ2-7, with a weak D call TRBD2 (7 bases). Trimming took 7 bases from V and 4 from J, leaving 17 bases between them. This CDR3 region has 13 residues. Germline loops: CDR1 SQVTM, CDR2 ANQGSEA. This CDR3 reads CSAEGGELYEQYF. The CDR3 DNA is TGCAGCGCCGAGGGGGGGGAATTATACGAGCAGTACTTC.

This chain joins TRBV6-5 and TRBJ2-3; no clear D gene. The V gene lost 0 bases and the J gene lost 0 bases, with 10 bases spanning the gap. Germline V gene data show CDR1 as MNHEY and CDR2 as SVGAGI. This CDR3 contains 16 residues. CDR3 in amino acids: CASSYSPASSTDTQYF. In DNA form, the CDR3 reads TGTGCCAGCAGTTACTCTCCAGCCTCTAGCACAGATACGCAGTATTTT.

This sequence joins TRBV27 and TRBJ2-2; D is unclear. The V end lost 6 bases, the J end lost 4 bases, and 12 bases lay between the germline ends. Germline CDR1 reads MNHEY; CDR2 reads SMNVEV (reference sequence). The CDR3 consists of 14 residues. As DNA, the CDR3 is TGTGCCAGCAGCCCTACAGTGACCACCGGGGAGCTGTTTTTT. It encodes CASSPTVTTGELFF.

The chain uses TRBV5-1 and TRBJ2-7, with 7 bases lining up with TRBD1. V lost 4 bases and J lost 2; bases outside the gene matches: 3. The CDR3 consists of 13 residues. Germline CDR1 is SGHRS and CDR2 is YFSETQ. The CDR3 sequence is CASSRGQPYEQYF. In nucleotides, the CDR3 is TGCGCCAGCAGCCGGGGACAGCCCTACGAGCAGTACTTC.

The chain is built from TRBV5-1 and TRBJ1-1; TRBD1 matches 7 bases. The CDR3 runs 15 residues. V dropped 4 bases and J dropped 1; count of bases not matched to a gene: 7. Germline V gene lookup returns CDR1 SGHRS and CDR2 YFSETQ. The DNA of the CDR3 is TGCGCCAGCAGCCAGAGCCGGACAGGGAACACTGAAGCTTTCTTT. It yields the protein CASSQSRTGNTEAFF.

This clone is a singleton in its sample. The chain employs TRBV6-1 and TRBJ2-1; 8 bases match TRBD2. Germline CDR1 is MNHNS and CDR2 is SASEGT. The J segment lost 0 bases and the V segment lost 8 bases, leaving 3 bases of the junction unmatched. This CDR3 has 14 residues. The CDR3, as DNA: TGTGCCAGCCTGGCGGGAGGCTCCTACAATGAGCAGTTCTTC. It codes for CASLAGGSYNEQFF.

The chain carries TRBV5-6 and TRBJ2-1; TRBD2 matches 7 bases. Looked up from germline, CDR1 is SGHDT and CDR2 is YYEEEE. The CDR3 contains 14 residues. Unmatched junction bases numbered 11, after V lost 2 bases and J lost 12 bases. This CDR3 is CASSFALAEKGQFF. As DNA, the CDR3 is TGTGCCAGCAGCTTTGCTCTAGCGGAGAAGGGGCAGTTCTTC.

This chain connects TRBV7-9 to TRBJ2-1, with 9 bases lining up with TRBD1. Germline CDR1 is SEHNR and CDR2 is FQNEAQ (reference sequence). J lost 2 bases, V lost 4 bases, and 6 bases had no gene match. The CDR3 loop spans 16 amino acids. The CDR3 loop is CASSSRDRVTYNEQFF. The CDR3 nucleotides are TGTGCCAGCAGCTCCCGGGACAGGGTTACCTACAATGAGCAGTTCTTC.

The rearrangement links TRBV10-3 to TRBJ2-7; 11 bases map to TRBD1. This CDR3 is built from 14 residues. The germline V gene has CDR1 ENHRY and CDR2 SYGVKD. V lost 8 bases and J lost 6; bases outside the gene matches: 9. CDR3 protein: CAIGGTGGLGEQYF. The CDR3 coding sequence is TGTGCCATCGGCGGGACAGGGGGTTTAGGCGAGCAGTACTTC.

The V gene is TRBV5-4, the J gene TRBJ1-4, with 8 positions matching TRBD1. J gave up 5 bases and V 4 bases, and 10 bases lay outside the gene matches. Germline loops: CDR1 SGHNT, CDR2 YYREEE (reference sequence). The CDR3 is 16 amino acids. CDR3 nucleotide sequence: TGTGCCAGCAGCGCGCGGCCACAGGGGGGAAATGAAAAACTGTTTTTT. Its protein product is CASSARPQGGNEKLFF.

The chain uses TRBV4-1 and TRBJ2-5, with no clear D. V dropped 1 base and J dropped 2 bases, with 14 bases sitting between them. There are 16 residues in the CDR3. Germline CDR1 is MGHRA and CDR2 is YSYEKL. This CDR3 is CASSQAFPGLQETQYF. For the CDR3, the DNA is TGCGCCAGCAGCCAAGCCTTTCCGGGTCTTCAAGAGACCCAGTACTTC.

The V gene is TRBV11-2, the J gene TRBJ2-1; D could derive from TRBD1 or TRBD2 (6 bases each). Germline V lookup: CDR1 SGHAT, CDR2 FQNNGV. V lost 5 bases to trimming and J lost 1 base, with 12 bases between them. The CDR3 runs 15 residues. The CDR3 DNA reads as TGTGCCAGCAGCCACGGGGGCCCGTCCTACAATGAGCAGTTCTTC. This encodes CASSHGGPSYNEQFF. The entire variable domain, with the rest obtained from reference TRBV11-2 and TRBJ2-1, is as follows: EAGVAQSPRYKIIEKRQSVAFWCNPISGHATLYWYQQILGQGPKLLIQFQNNGVVDDSQLPKDRFSAERLKGVDSTLKIQPAKLEDSAVYLCASSHGGPSYNEQFFGPGTRLTVL.

V usage is TRBV7-2 and J usage is TRBJ1-3; a weak D match, TRBD1 (5 bases). V lost 1 base and J lost 0, with 13 bases in between. This CDR3 is built from 17 residues. Germline V gene sequence: CDR1 SGHTA, CDR2 FQGNSA. The CDR3 is CASSLEIAGSSGNTIYF. In nucleotides, the CDR3 is TGTGCCAGCAGCTTAGAAATCGCAGGGAGCTCTGGAAACACCATATATTTT.

The V and J genes are TRBV19 and TRBJ1-5; no definite D call. Germline V CDR1 and CDR2: LNHDA, SQIVND (reference sequence). CDR3 length equals 14 residues. V was pared by 5 bases and J by 9 bases, with 17 bases between. CDR3 sequence: CASSLLREGRPQHF. For the CDR3, the DNA is TGTGCCAGTAGTCTGTTACGTGAAGGTAGGCCCCAGCATTTT.

Comment on this clone: A read error may account for a junction end that differs from germline. Other nucleotide sequences from this sample produce the same CDR3. This sequence joins TRBV5-4 and TRBJ1-1; D gene unclear. This CDR3 comprises 13 residues. Per the germline V gene, CDR1 is SGHNT and CDR2 is YYREEE (reference sequence). The CDR3: CASRGRMNTEAFF. The DNA of the CDR3 is TGTGCCAGCCGCGGACGGATGAACACTGAGGCTTTCTTT.

J is TRBJ2-5 and V is TRBV5-6; TRBD1 matches at 9 bases. Per the germline V gene, CDR1 is SGHDT and CDR2 is YYEEEE. The CDR3 has 15 residues. V trimming: 1 base; J trimming: 5 bases; junction bases outside the gene matches: 6. The CDR3 region has the DNA TGTGCCAGCAGCTTGAAGGGGACAGGGACGGAGACCCAGTACTTC. Translation gives CASSLKGTGTETQYF.

The chain recombines TRBV7-2 with TRBJ2-1; 12 nucleotides agree with TRBD2. The length of the CDR3 is 16 residues. Germline V gene sequence: CDR1 SGHTA, CDR2 FQGNSA. V dropped 5 bases and J dropped 7; count of bases not matched to a gene: 9. CDR3 nucleotides: TGTGCCAGCAGCGTCACTAGCGGGAGGAGAGAGAATGAGCAGTTCTTC. This encodes CASSVTSGRRENEQFF.

The J gene is TRBJ2-6, the V gene TRBV7-2; D is tentatively TRBD1 or TRBD2 (5 bases each). This CDR3 is 18 amino acids long. Deletions cut 5 bases from V and 0 bases from J, with 17 bases between. In germline, CDR1 is SGHTA, CDR2 FQGNSA. The CDR3 is CASSPRDPWSSGANVLTF. The CDR3 nucleotides are TGTGCCAGCAGCCCCCGGGACCCTTGGAGCTCTGGGGCCAACGTCCTGACTTTC.

This chain uses TRBV19 with TRBJ2-7, with TRBD2 matching 9 bases. Germline trimming cut 5 bases from V and 2 bases from J; bases unmatched to any gene: 4. This CDR3 has 14 amino acids. Germline lookup yields CDR1 LNHDA and CDR2 SQIVND (reference sequence). DNA of the CDR3: TGTGCCAGTAGTCTAGCGGGGAGAACCTACGAGCAGTACTTC. Its protein is CASSLAGRTYEQYF.